One sample yielded the 20 T cell receptor beta chains listed below, sequenced in a study of control samples from healthy donors and cancer patients. The assay was immunoSEQ multiplex PCR, and TCRdb's table has in-frame clones only and misses some. The sample holds hundreds of thousands of clones, roughly 90% seen once. The specimen sequenced was PBMCs. The receptors shown here come from a man aged 35 to 55 with head and neck cancer.

The rearrangement links TRBV4-2 to TRBJ2-7; 13 bases match TRBD2. V dropped 1 base and J dropped 5; count of bases not matched to a gene: 8. This CDR3 contains 17 residues. Germline V gene data show CDR1 as LGHNA and CDR2 as YNFKEQ. DNA of the CDR3: TGTGCCAGCAGCCAAGGCGGACTAGCGGGGGAGGGAGACGAGCAGTACTTC. Residues: CASSQGGLAGEGDEQYF.

The gene calls are TRBV6-5 and TRBJ2-5; D is ambiguous. Trimming stripped 0 bases from V and 6 bases from J, with 5 bases between. CDR1 is MNHEY, CDR2 SVGAGI, per germline. CDR3 length equals 12 residues. The CDR3 DNA sequence: TGTGCCAGCAGTTACTCGATGCAGACCCAGTACTTC. Translating it yields CASSYSMQTQYF.

The chain recombines TRBV27 with TRBJ2-1; D uncertain. The germline CDR1 and CDR2 sequences are MNHEY and SMNVEV (reference sequence). CDR3 size: 15 residues. Trimming removed 7 bases at V and 10 bases at J, with 23 bases between. The CDR3 DNA reads TGTGCCAGCACAGAATGGACGGGCCTTCGATGGGAGCAGTTCTTC. As protein: CASTEWTGLRWEQFF.

In this sample, this clone turned up once. This chain links TRBV5-1 with TRBJ2-3, with 9 bases identical to TRBD2. The V gene's germline CDR1 is SGHRS and CDR2 YFSETQ. The trim removed 0 bases at V and 3 bases at J, leaving 5 bases unmatched. CDR3 length: 16 residues. The CDR3 region is CASSLDDSGGTDTQYF. In DNA form, the CDR3 reads TGCGCCAGCAGCTTGGACGATAGCGGGGGTACAGATACGCAGTATTTT.

As concerns this clone: A junction boundary mismatches the germline segment, possibly from a read error. The chain links TRBV5-6 to TRBJ1-1; D ambiguous. CDR1 is SGHDT and CDR2 is YYEEEE in the germline V gene. This CDR3 contains 8 residues. The CDR3 here is CASSFFSF. The CDR3 nucleotides read TGTGCCAGCAGCTTCTTCAGTTTT.

The genes are TRBV29-1 and TRBJ1-1; D perhaps matches TRBD1 (6 bases). Germline CDR1 SQVTM, CDR2 ANQGSEA. This CDR3 is built from 13 residues. V lost 5 bases, J lost 5 bases, and 15 bases lay in between. The DNA for the CDR3 is TGCAGCGTTTCTACAGGGAAAGGGACTGAAGCTTTCTTT. Translation: CSVSTGKGTEAFF. The full variable domain, rest sourced from reference TRBV29-1 and TRBJ1-1, is SAVISQKPSRDICQRGTSLTIQCQVDSQVTMMFWYRQQPGQSLTLIATANQGSEATYESGFVIDKFPISRPNLTFSTLTVSNMSPEDSSIYLCSVSTGKGTEAFFGQGTRLTVV.

The chain joins TRBV2 to TRBJ2-3; no clear D gene. This CDR3 region has 15 residues. The germline V and J ends were trimmed by 8 bases and 8 bases, with 23 bases remaining between them. Germline CDR1 is SNHLY and CDR2 is FYNNEI. Here the CDR3 DNA reads TGTGCCAGCGGTCCCCAGGCCGTTTCACATCCTACGCAGTATTTT. Translated: CASGPQAVSHPTQYF.

The CDR3: CSVEPRDRQETQYF. The CDR3 DNA follows: TGCAGCGTTGAACCCCGGGACAGACAAGAGACCCAGTACTTC. This chain connects TRBV29-1 to TRBJ2-5, with 7 bases identical to TRBD1. V was clipped by 2 bases and J by 2 bases; unmatched bases: 5. CDR1 and CDR2 (germline): SQVTM, ANQGSEA. This CDR3 has 14 amino acids.

This chain joins TRBV11-2 and TRBJ2-7; D is uncertain. V was trimmed by 2 bases and J by 0 bases, leaving 11 bases between them. The CDR3 extends over 15 amino acids. CDR1 is SGHAT and CDR2 is FQNNGV in the germline V gene. This chain's CDR3 is CASSLSGLFSYEQYF. The CDR3 DNA reads as TGTGCCAGCAGCTTATCCGGCCTCTTCTCCTACGAGCAGTACTTC. Combining the CDR3 with reference TRBV11-2 and TRBJ2-7 gives the whole variable domain EAGVAQSPRYKIIEKRQSVAFWCNPISGHATLYWYQQILGQGPKLLIQFQNNGVVDDSQLPKDRFSAERLKGVDSTLKIQPAKLEDSAVYLCASSLSGLFSYEQYFGPGTRLTVT.

This clone was counted ten times or more. CDR3 sequence: CASSLGANQPQHF. The CDR3 nucleotides are TGTGCCAGCAGCTTAGGGGCCAATCAGCCCCAGCATTTT. V usage is TRBV7-9 and J usage is TRBJ1-5; D is undetermined. CDR3 length: 13 residues. Germline V gives CDR1 SEHNR, CDR2 FQNEAQ (reference sequence). Trimming cost V 1 base and J 3 bases, with 4 bases left between them.

The chain carries TRBV10-3 and TRBJ2-7, with TRBD2 matching over 9 bases. The germline CDR1 and CDR2 sequences are ENHRY and SYGVKD. CDR3 length: 12 residues. The trim removed 11 bases at V and 6 bases at J, leaving 8 bases unmatched. CDR3 sequence (DNA): TGTGCCGCTAGCGGGACGCCAGCCGAGCAGTACTTC. It translates to CAASGTPAEQYF.

This chain connects TRBV5-6 to TRBJ2-7, with D maybe TRBD1 (5 bases). Trimming pared 0 bases from V and 0 bases from J, leaving 13 bases between. Germline V CDR1 and CDR2: SGHDT, YYEEEE. There are 16 residues in the CDR3. This CDR3 is CASSLDRTLSSYEQYF. The CDR3 bases are TGTGCCAGCAGCTTGGATCGGACATTGAGCTCCTACGAGCAGTACTTC.

The rearrangement joins TRBV18 to TRBJ2-3; D gene unclear. CDR3 length equals 12 residues. Trimming left V 4 bases short and J 7 bases short, with 9 bases between. Per the germline V gene, CDR1 is KGHSH and CDR2 is LQKENI. Here the CDR3 DNA reads TGTGCCAGCTCACTTCAAGAAAATACGCAGTATTTT. It is translated as CASSLQENTQYF.

The genes are TRBV5-4 and TRBJ1-4; TRBD1 matches 7 bases. This CDR3 comprises 15 residues. In germline, CDR1 is SGHNT, CDR2 YYREEE (reference sequence). The V gene end was trimmed by 5 bases and the J gene end by 0 bases; junction bases not matched to a gene: 4. Written as DNA, the CDR3 is TGTGCCAGCAGGGCCGGGACAGCAACTAATGAAAAACTGTTTTTT. This gives the protein CASRAGTATNEKLFF. Full variable domain (outside the CDR3, taken from reference TRBV5-4 and TRBJ1-4): ETGVTQSPTHLIKTRGQQVTLRCSSQSGHNTVSWYQQALGQGPQFIFQYYREEENGRGNFPPRFSGLQFPNYSSELNVNALELDDSALYLCASRAGTATNEKLFFGSGTQLSVL.

V gene TRBV19 combines with J gene TRBJ2-2, with no clear D. Germline assignment: CDR1 LNHDA and CDR2 SQIVND (reference sequence). V lost 5 bases and J 1 base, leaving 8 bases between the germline ends. The CDR3 consists of 14 residues. The CDR3 sequence: CASSSGWNTGELFF. As DNA, the CDR3 is TGTGCCAGTAGTTCAGGCTGGAACACCGGGGAGCTGTTTTTT.

The V and J genes are TRBV27 and TRBJ2-3; no clear D. V was pared by 0 bases and J by 0 bases, with 13 bases between. Germline V gene lookup returns CDR1 MNHEY and CDR2 SMNVEV (reference sequence). The length of the CDR3 is 17 residues. The CDR3 region is CASSLSRQTPSTDTQYF. The CDR3 DNA reads as TGTGCCAGCAGTTTATCTAGGCAGACACCTAGCACAGATACGCAGTATTTT.

The chain links TRBV30 to TRBJ1-1; D possibly corresponds to TRBD1 (6 bases). This CDR3 contains 13 residues. The ends were cut back, 7 bases at V and 1 base at J, with 13 bases in the middle. Germline values: CDR1 GTSNPN, CDR2 SVGIG (reference sequence). The CDR3 reads CAYQTGPNTEAFF. The CDR3 DNA is TGTGCCTATCAGACAGGACCGAACACTGAAGCTTTCTTT.

The chain is built from TRBV27 and TRBJ1-5; TRBD1 is a possible D gene (6 bases). CDR3 size: 15 residues. V shed 6 bases and J shed 3 bases, with 15 bases lying between them. Looked up from germline, CDR1 is MNHEY and CDR2 is SMNVEV (reference sequence). CDR3 protein: CASRGGGRFNQPQHF. The CDR3 DNA reads as TGTGCCAGCAGGGGGGGCGGGCGGTTCAATCAGCCCCAGCATTTT.

This rearrangement joins TRBV4-3 to TRBJ2-6, with D unclear. Trimming left V 1 base short and J 0 bases short, with 10 bases between. Germline V gene data show CDR1 as LGHNA and CDR2 as YSLEER. This CDR3 is built from 17 residues. This CDR3 reads CASSQGYSTSGANVLTF. In DNA form, the CDR3 reads TGCGCCAGCAGCCAAGGTTACAGCACCTCTGGGGCCAACGTCCTGACTTTC.

A single count supports this clone. The chain employs TRBV2 and TRBJ1-6; TRBD1 might be the D (5 bases). Trimming took 4 bases from V and 16 from J, leaving 20 bases between them. Germline CDR1 SNHLY, CDR2 FYNNEI. The CDR3 sequence is 14 residues long. DNA of the CDR3: TGTGCCAGCAGTGTAAGAATCAGGGAAACAGAGCTCCACTTT. Translated, it gives CASSVRIRETELHF.